The rows below give T cell receptor beta chains drawn from one sample of a study of beta chain features in type 1 diabetes. Using immunoSEQ multiplex PCR, the repertoire was profiled, and TCRdb retains in-frame clones only, with some absent. The sample carries 280,000 or so clones, around 16% recorded once. The sample consisted of naive CD4+ T cells from blood. All receptors come from a man aged 18 to 29 with type 1 diabetes. Both conserved end residues are part of each CDR3. Fields, in order: clone size, J gene, D gene, V gene, CDR3 protein, CDR3 DNA. The D gene is left open where the match is weak. Size tells how often a clone was seen (once, few, many) or the class of an expanded clone, and some rows leave it out.

few	TRBJ1-2	.	TRBV5-4	CASSLNRDYGYTF	TGTGCCAGCAGCTTGAATCGGGACTATGGCTACACCTTC
.	TRBJ2-3	TRBD1	TRBV5-1	CASSLGQGTATDTQYF	TGCGCCAGCAGCTTGGGACAGGGGACGGCGACAGATACGCAGTATTTT
.	TRBJ1-5	.	TRBV7-2	CASSSYKSQPQHF	TGTGCCAGCAGCTCATACAAGTCTCAGCCCCAGCATTTT
.	TRBJ2-6	TRBD1	TRBV18	CASSPRTGSNSGANVLTF	TGTGCCAGCTCACCCCGGACAGGGTCGAACTCTGGGGCCAACGTCCTGACTTTC
few	TRBJ2-2	.	TRBV18	CASSSAGIAVTGELFF	TGTGCCAGCTCATCAGCCGGTATAGCCGTCACCGGGGAGCTGTTTTTT
.	TRBJ1-1	TRBD1	TRBV23-1	CASSPCGTGDTEAFF	TGCGCCAGCAGTCCTTGCGGGACAGGGGACACTGAAGCTTTCTTT
few	TRBJ2-5	.	TRBV7-9	CASSFSGTETQYF	TGTGCCAGCAGCTTCTCTGGCACGGAGACCCAGTACTTC
.	TRBJ2-3	.	TRBV10-3	CAITDRSTDTQYF	TGTGCCATCACCGACAGAAGCACAGATACGCAGTATTTT
few	TRBJ2-1	TRBD2	TRBV9	CASSTGTSGYNEQFF	TGTGCCAGCAGCACCGGGACTAGCGGTTACAATGAGCAGTTCTTC
.	TRBJ1-6	.	TRBV6-6	CASSSGPLHF	TGTGCCAGCAGCTCAGGCCCCCTCCACTTT
few	TRBJ2-5	TRBD1	TRBV5-1	CASSPGDRIKETQYF	TGCGCCAGCAGCCCCGGGGACAGGATTAAAGAGACCCAGTACTTC
few	TRBJ2-7	.	TRBV20-1	CSATDYEQYF	TGCAGTGCAACAGATTACGAGCAGTACTTC
few	TRBJ1-6	TRBD1	TRBV28	CASTPGQGFSPLHF	TGTGCCAGCACACCGGGACAGGGATTTTCACCCCTCCACTTT
few	TRBJ2-1	.	TRBV18	CASSPSGTPDEQFF	TGTGCCAGCTCACCGTCAGGAACCCCCGATGAGCAGTTCTTC
few	TRBJ2-7	.	TRBV30	CAWSNQGHEQYF	TGTGCCTGGAGCAACCAGGGCCACGAGCAGTACTTC
.	TRBJ2-7	.	TRBV9	CASSVAEAPYEQYF	TGTGCCAGCAGCGTAGCGGAGGCTCCGTACGAGCAGTACTTC
few	TRBJ2-5	TRBD1	TRBV29-1	CSVAGTGFVETQYF	TGCAGCGTTGCCGGGACAGGGTTTGTGGAGACCCAGTACTTC
.	TRBJ2-5	.	TRBV28	CASSSGQSQETQYF	TGTGCCAGCAGTTCCGGACAGAGCCAAGAGACCCAGTACTTC
few	TRBJ1-5	.	TRBV5-6	CASSPRRQGNGPQHF	TGTGCCAGCAGCCCTAGGCGGCAGGGAAATGGTCCCCAGCATTTT
few	TRBJ1-2	TRBD1	TRBV5-6	CASSRRDRDPYGYTF	TGTGCCAGCAGCCGAAGGGACAGGGACCCCTATGGCTACACCTTC
.	TRBJ1-5	TRBD1	TRBV5-1	CASSLGTGEQPQHF	TGCGCCAGCAGCTTGGGGACAGGGGAACAGCCCCAGCATTTT
.	TRBJ2-4	.	TRBV28	CASSPYGSPKNIQYF	TGTGCCAGCAGTCCATACGGGAGTCCCAAAAACATTCAGTACTTC
few	TRBJ2-5	TRBD2	TRBV4-3	CASSSRGSGGGETQYF	TGCGCCAGCAGCTCTAGGGGTAGCGGGGGGGGTGAGACCCAGTACTTC
.	TRBJ2-5	TRBD1	TRBV2	CASSEEGTGAETQYF	TGTGCCAGCAGTGAAGAAGGGACAGGGGCTGAGACCCAGTACTTC